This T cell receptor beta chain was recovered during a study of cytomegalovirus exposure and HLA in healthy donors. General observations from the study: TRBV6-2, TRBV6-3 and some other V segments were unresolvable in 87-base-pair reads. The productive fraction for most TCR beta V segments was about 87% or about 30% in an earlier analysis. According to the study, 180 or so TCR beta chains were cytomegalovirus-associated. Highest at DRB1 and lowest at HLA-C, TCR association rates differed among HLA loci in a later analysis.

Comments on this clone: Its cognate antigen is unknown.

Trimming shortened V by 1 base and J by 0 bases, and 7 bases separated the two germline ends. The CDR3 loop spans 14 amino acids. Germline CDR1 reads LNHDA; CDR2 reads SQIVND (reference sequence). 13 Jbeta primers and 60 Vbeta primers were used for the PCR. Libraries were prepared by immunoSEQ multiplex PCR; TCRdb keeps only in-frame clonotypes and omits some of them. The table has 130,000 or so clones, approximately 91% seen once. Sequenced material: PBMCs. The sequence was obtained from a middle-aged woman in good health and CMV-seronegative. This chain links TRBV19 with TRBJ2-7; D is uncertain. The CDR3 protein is CASSIVATSYEQYF. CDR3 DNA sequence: TGTGCCAGTAGTATAGTGGCCACCTCCTACGAGCAGTACTTC.